This T cell receptor (beta chain) was captured in a study of blood T cells in healthy people across ages. Study outcomes and limitations: The study could not conclusively compare naive and antigen-experienced cells, given its unsorted PBMCs. Researchers judged that diversity estimates from one million T cells fell short of true values.

With respect to this clonotype: Antigen: not known.

A second PCR of roughly 7 to 11 cycles used a sample-barcoded 5' primer and a J-beta primer mix. In TCRdb, the 5' RACE reads were re-called with MiXCR into one record per CDR3 protein. The table lists 1.5 million or so distinct CDR3 sequences, roughly 40% of them singletons, with 7.9% in the top ten. The origin of this receptor is a woman aged 18-29 years in good health. Sequenced: blood.

CDR3 loop: CASSERSGKREFFSNEQFF. The CDR3 DNA is TGTGCCAGCAGTGAACGTTCGGGGAAGCGGGAGTTTTTTTCCAATGAGCAGTTCTTC. This chain joins TRBV6-1 and TRBJ2-1; TRBD2 aligns across 8 bases. Germline V gene lookup returns CDR1 MNHNS and CDR2 SASEGT. The CDR3 runs 19 residues. The V gene end was trimmed by 2 bases and the J gene end by 6 bases; junction bases not matched to a gene: 18.